The 7 T cell receptor beta chains reported below all come from one sample, sequenced in a study of immune cell composition in non-small cell lung cancer. Measured with immunoSEQ multiplex PCR; TCRdb has only the in-frame clones, and not every one. The data show about 1,800 clones, roughly four fifths seen once. Sequencing was performed on lung tumor tissue. The receptors derive from a human donor with non-small cell lung cancer.

The chain uses TRBV11-1 and TRBJ2-2; 10 bases are a match to TRBD2. J lost 4 bases, V lost 4 bases, and 6 bases had no gene match. Germline loops: CDR1 SGHAT, CDR2 FQDESV (reference sequence). The CDR3 contains 16 residues. CDR3 nucleotide sequence: TGTGCCAGCAGCTACCAAGCGGGGGGGTCCACCGGGGAGCTGTTTTTT. Residues: CASSYQAGGSTGELFF.

CDR3 nucleotides: TGTGCCAGCAGTTTATGGGGGGCGGAAACGCAGTATTTT. Its translation is CASSLWGAETQYF. The chain recombines TRBV28 with TRBJ2-3; D perhaps matches TRBD1 (6 bases). The CDR3 spans 13 residues. Germline assignment: CDR1 MDHEN and CDR2 SYDVKM. Trimming took 0 bases from V and 9 from J, leaving 10 bases between them.

This clone appeared once. The V gene is TRBV29-1, the J gene TRBJ2-7, with 10 bases identical to TRBD1. The ends lost 5 bases at V and 0 bases at J; junction bases unmatched: 4. The CDR3 consists of 14 residues. Germline lookup yields CDR1 SQVTM and CDR2 ANQGSEA. The CDR3 protein is CSVRDRGDSYEQYF. The CDR3 DNA reads TGCAGCGTTCGGGACAGGGGAGACTCCTACGAGCAGTACTTC.

The chain combines TRBV4-1 with TRBJ1-2, with D tentatively TRBD1 (6 bases). The ends were cut back, 1 base at V and 5 bases at J, with 11 bases in the middle. This CDR3 is built from 14 residues. Germline V gene lookup returns CDR1 MGHRA and CDR2 YSYEKL. The CDR3 spells CASSQGYRDYGYTF. The CDR3 DNA follows: TGCGCCAGCAGCCAAGGCTACAGGGATTATGGCTACACCTTC.

This clone was observed a single time. The chain uses TRBV5-4 and TRBJ1-1, with no clear D. Germline lookup yields CDR1 SGHNT and CDR2 YYREEE (reference sequence). The CDR3 has 13 amino acids. Trimming left V 2 bases short and J 1 base short, with 6 bases between. The DNA for the CDR3 is TGTGCCAGCAGCTTCGGGAAGAACACTGAAGCTTTCTTT. It encodes CASSFGKNTEAFF.

The V call is TRBV7-8, the J call TRBJ1-6; 9 bases align to TRBD1. CDR1 and CDR2 (germline): SGHVS, FQNEAQ. Losses at the gene ends were 1 base for V and 10 bases for J; bases not matched to a gene: 5. The CDR3 is 15 amino acids. The CDR3 DNA is TGTGCCAGCAGCTTAGGTGGGACAGGGACATCACCCCTCCACTTT. It encodes CASSLGGTGTSPLHF.

This sequence joins TRBV30 and TRBJ1-5, with a tentative D call TRBD1 (6 bases). The CDR3 runs to 13 residues. V was pared by 1 base and J by 3 bases, with 7 bases between. Germline CDR1 and CDR2: GTSNPN and SVGIG (reference sequence). CDR3 bases: TGTGCCTGGAGTGACAGGGCCAATCAGCCCCAGCATTTT. Its translation: CAWSDRANQPQHF.